The clone carrying this T cell receptor (beta chain) has more than one count but fewer than ten. Its cognate antigen is unknown. The data are from a study of T cells in Graves' hyperthyroidism and ophthalmopathy. Amplified TCR beta CDR3 regions came from RNA transcripts. A first-round RT-PCR of the TCR CDR3 used the HTBI primer set. TCRdb re-called the multiplex PCR reads through MiXCR, storing one row per CDR3 protein. The sample has roughly 840,000 distinct CDR3 sequences; roughly 40% are singletons. Trimming removed 6 bases at V and 5 bases at J, with 13 bases between. The CDR3 has 13 residues. General study results and limits: The model forecast ophthalmopathy, anticipating it by a median approximately 6 months before onset.

Diagnostic decisions used clinical symptoms, serum thyroxine and TRAb, thyroid ultrasound and orbital computed tomography. Specimen: blood. The chain has TRBV12-3 or TRBV12-4 and TRBJ2-5; D possibly uses TRBD1 or TRBD2 (6 bases each). This TCR derives from a man aged 18 to 30 with Graves' hyperthyroidism. CDR3 amino acids: CASRPPGAETQYF. The CDR3 bases are TGTGCCAGCAGGCCTCCGGGGGCCGAGACCCAGTACTTC.